This T cell receptor beta chain derives from a study of T-cell reconstitution after alpha-beta-depleted transplantation in children. Unique molecular identifiers were incorporated into the prepared TCRbeta library. Each CDR3 protein gets one entry after TCRdb re-called the PCR reads with MiXCR. The profile shows some 500,000 distinct CDR3 sequences, approximately 16% of them singletons. This CDR3 spans 18 amino acids. From germline, CDR1 is LNHNV and CDR2 YYDKDF (reference sequence). Trimming stripped 2 bases from V and 3 bases from J, with 22 bases between. The V gene is TRBV15, the J gene TRBJ1-1, with D possibly being TRBD1 (6 bases). This clonotype was sampled from a human donor who donated a stem cell graft to a child with acute lymphoblastic leukemia. The material sequenced was PBMCs from the stem cell graft donor, taken from the stem cell graft. The CDR3 DNA follows: TGTGCCACCAGCAGACCGGAGGGACATACAGGGAGGTACACTGAAGCTTTCTTT. It codes for CATSRPEGHTGRYTEAFF.